This T cell receptor beta chain originates from a study of shared clonotypes between healthy human individuals. There are 12 residues in the CDR3. The germline V gene encodes CDR1 MNHEY and CDR2 SVGAGI. The germline V and J ends were trimmed by 6 bases and 12 bases, with 17 bases remaining between them. Repertoires were generated with immunoSEQ multiplex PCR, while TCRdb's copy carries only in-frame clones and drops some. The sample contains 2 million to 2.5 million clones, 95% of which appear only once. Among the donors, all were Caucasian adults who lived in Nashville, Tennessee. J is TRBJ1-2 and V is TRBV6-5; D may be TRBD1 (5 bases). The specimen was naive CD4+ T cells sorted from blood. Specified subset: CD45RA+ positively selected. This receptor was identified in a man aged 18 to 30 in good health. CDR3 nucleotides: TGTGCCAGCAGACCATCCGGACGCAGGGACACCTTC. Amino acids: CASRPSGRRDTF.